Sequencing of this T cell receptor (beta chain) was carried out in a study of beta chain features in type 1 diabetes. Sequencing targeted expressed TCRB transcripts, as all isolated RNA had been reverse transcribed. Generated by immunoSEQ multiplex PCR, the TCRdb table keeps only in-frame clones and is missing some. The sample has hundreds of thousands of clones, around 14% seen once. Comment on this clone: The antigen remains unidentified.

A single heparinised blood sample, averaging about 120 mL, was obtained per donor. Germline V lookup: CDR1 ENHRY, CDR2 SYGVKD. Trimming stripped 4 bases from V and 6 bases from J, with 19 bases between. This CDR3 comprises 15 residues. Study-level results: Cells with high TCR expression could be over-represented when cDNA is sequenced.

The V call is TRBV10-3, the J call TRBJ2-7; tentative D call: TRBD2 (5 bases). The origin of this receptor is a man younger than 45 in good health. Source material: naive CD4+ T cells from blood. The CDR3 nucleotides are TGTGCCATCAGTGTTGAGGGCAGGTCCCTGGGCGAGCAGTACTTC. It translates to CAISVEGRSLGEQYF.